The 2 T cell receptor beta chains below come from one sample, sequenced in a study of PD-1 blockade in classical Hodgkin lymphoma. Produced via immunoSEQ multiplex PCR; TCRdb's table is partial and in-frame only. The sample has fewer than 30,000 clones; around 73% are singletons. Each of the patients experienced relapse following autologous stem cell transplantation, and their brentuximab vedotin exposure differed. The sequenced sample was peripheral blood mononuclear cells (PBMCs), obtained before the second cycle of nivolumab. These receptors were taken from a human donor with classical Hodgkin lymphoma.

This clone has only a few counts. This sequence joins TRBV7-2 and TRBJ2-6, with no clear D. The CDR3 length is 15 residues. Trimming pared 6 bases from V and 0 bases from J, leaving 9 bases between. Germline assignment: CDR1 SGHTA and CDR2 FQGNSA. CDR3 coding DNA: TGTGCCAGCAGTCTCGAGTTCTCTGGGGCCAACGTCCTGACTTTC. The encoded protein is CASSLEFSGANVLTF.

V usage is TRBV7-2 and J usage is TRBJ1-5, with D maybe TRBD1 (5 bases). Between the trimmed V and J ends, which lost 5 bases and 3 bases, there was a span of 14 bases. Germline V gene data show CDR1 as SGHTA and CDR2 as FQGNSA. The CDR3 runs 15 residues. The chain's CDR3 is CASSPTDTPNQPQHF. In nucleotides, the CDR3 is TGTGCCAGCAGCCCGACAGATACTCCCAATCAGCCCCAGCATTTT.